This T cell receptor beta chain was identified in a study of blood T cell repertoires in COVID-19. Study as a whole: Donors in the United States, Italy and Spain gave samples during acute or convalescent COVID-19. T cells, B-cell-depleted T cells, or PBMCs provided the cDNA or gDNA that served as material.

Looked up from germline, CDR1 is SGDLS and CDR2 is YYNGEE. This CDR3 region has 16 residues. The V end was cut by 0 bases, the J end by 1 base, with 13 bases between. Here immunoSEQ multiplex PCR was the method, and the copy in TCRdb shows in-frame clones only, minus some. The table lists under 300,000 clones, 85% to 90% of them singletons. Those enrolled, adults aged about 18 to 89 years, came from about two dozen US areas. Cohort 3 recovery required two negative PCRs, clearance, or symptom resolution. This clonotype originated in a young woman who had recovered from COVID-19. This rearrangement joins TRBV9 to TRBJ1-2, with TRBD1 as a possible D gene (5 bases). The sample taken for sequencing was PBMCs or T cells enriched from blood (not recorded which). CDR3 in amino acids: CASSVDRGRINYGYTF. The CDR3 DNA follows: TGTGCCAGCAGCGTAGATCGGGGGAGGATTAACTATGGCTACACCTTC.